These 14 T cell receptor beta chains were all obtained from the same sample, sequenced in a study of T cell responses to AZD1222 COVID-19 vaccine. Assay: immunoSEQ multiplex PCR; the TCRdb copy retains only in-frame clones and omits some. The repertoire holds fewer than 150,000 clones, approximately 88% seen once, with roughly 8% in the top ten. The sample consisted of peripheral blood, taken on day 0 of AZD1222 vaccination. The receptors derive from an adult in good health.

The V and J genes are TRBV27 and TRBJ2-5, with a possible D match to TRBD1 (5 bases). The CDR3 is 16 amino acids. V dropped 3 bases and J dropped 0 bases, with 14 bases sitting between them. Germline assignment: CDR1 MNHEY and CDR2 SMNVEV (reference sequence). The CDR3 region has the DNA TGTGCCAGCAGTTTTCGGTCAGGGTGGAACCAAGAGACCCAGTACTTC. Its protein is CASSFRSGWNQETQYF.

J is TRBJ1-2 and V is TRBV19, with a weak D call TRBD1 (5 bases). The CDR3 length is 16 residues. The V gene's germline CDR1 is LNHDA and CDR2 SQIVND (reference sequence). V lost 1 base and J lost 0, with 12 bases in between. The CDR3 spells CASSIVWGGSNYGYTF. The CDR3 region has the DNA TGTGCCAGTAGTATAGTCTGGGGGGGATCTAACTATGGCTACACCTTC. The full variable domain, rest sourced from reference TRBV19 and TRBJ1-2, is DGGITQSPKYLFRKEGQNVTLSCEQNLNHDAMYWYRQDPGQGLRLIYYSQIVNDFQKGDIAEGYSVSREKKESFPLTVTSAQKNPTAFYLCASSIVWGGSNYGYTFGSGTRLTVV.

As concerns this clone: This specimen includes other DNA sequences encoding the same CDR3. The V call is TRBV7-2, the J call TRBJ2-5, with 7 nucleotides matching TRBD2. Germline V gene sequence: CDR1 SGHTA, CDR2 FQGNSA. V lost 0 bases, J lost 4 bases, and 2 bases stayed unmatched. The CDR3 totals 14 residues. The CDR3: CASSLAGGRETQYF. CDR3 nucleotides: TGTGCCAGCAGCTTAGCGGGAGGGCGAGAGACCCAGTACTTC.

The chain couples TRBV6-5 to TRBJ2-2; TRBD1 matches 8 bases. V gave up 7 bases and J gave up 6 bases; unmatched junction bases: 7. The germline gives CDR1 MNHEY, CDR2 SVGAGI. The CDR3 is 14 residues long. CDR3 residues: CASIRQGRAGELFF. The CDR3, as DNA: TGTGCCAGCATCCGACAGGGGCGGGCCGGGGAGCTGTTTTTT.

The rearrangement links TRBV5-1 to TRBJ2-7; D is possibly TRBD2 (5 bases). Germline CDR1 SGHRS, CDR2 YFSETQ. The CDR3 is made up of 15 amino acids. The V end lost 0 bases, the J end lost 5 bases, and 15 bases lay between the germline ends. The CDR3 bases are TGCGCCAGCAGCTTGGCCCAGGACCGAGGGCACGAGCAGTACTTC. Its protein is CASSLAQDRGHEQYF.

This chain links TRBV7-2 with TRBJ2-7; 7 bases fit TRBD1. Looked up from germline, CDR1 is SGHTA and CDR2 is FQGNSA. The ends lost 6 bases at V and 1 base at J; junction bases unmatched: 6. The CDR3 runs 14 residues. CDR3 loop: CASRTGTASYEQYF. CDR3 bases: TGTGCCAGCAGGACCGGGACAGCTTCCTACGAGCAGTACTTC.

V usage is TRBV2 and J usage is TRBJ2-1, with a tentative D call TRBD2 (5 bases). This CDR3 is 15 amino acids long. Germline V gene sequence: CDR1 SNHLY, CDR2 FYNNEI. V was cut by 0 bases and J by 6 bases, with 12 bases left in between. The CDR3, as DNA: TGTGCCAGCAGTGAAGCTAGCCGTCGGGGCAATGAGCAGTTCTTC. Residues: CASSEASRRGNEQFF.

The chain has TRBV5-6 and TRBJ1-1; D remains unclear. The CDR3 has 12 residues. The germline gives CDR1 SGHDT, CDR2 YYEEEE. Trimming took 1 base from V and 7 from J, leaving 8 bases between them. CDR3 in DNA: TGTGCCAGCAGCTTGATATTAGGTGAAGCTTTCTTT. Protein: CASSLILGEAFF.

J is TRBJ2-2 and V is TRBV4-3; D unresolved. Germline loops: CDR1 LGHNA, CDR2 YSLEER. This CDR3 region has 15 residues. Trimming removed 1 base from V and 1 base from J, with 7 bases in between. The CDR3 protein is CASSQVEGNTGELFF. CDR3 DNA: TGCGCCAGCAGCCAAGTGGAAGGGAACACCGGGGAGCTGTTTTTT.

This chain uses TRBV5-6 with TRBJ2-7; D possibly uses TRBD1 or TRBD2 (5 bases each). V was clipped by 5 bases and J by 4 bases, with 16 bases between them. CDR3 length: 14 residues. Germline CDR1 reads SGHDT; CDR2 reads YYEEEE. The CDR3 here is CASSRLGPMYEQYF. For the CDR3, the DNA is TGTGCCAGCAGTCGGCTGGGACCGATGTACGAGCAGTACTTC.

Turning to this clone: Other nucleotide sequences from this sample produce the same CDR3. In DNA, the CDR3 is TGTGCCAGCAGTGGGGGCAGCAATAGCAATCAGCCCCAGCATTTT. Its translation: CASSGGSNSNQPQHF. The rearrangement uses TRBV2 and TRBJ1-5; a possible D gene is TRBD1 (5 bases). The CDR3 has 15 amino acids. V was trimmed by 4 bases and J by 0 bases, leaving 10 bases between them. CDR1 is SNHLY and CDR2 is FYNNEI in the germline V gene.

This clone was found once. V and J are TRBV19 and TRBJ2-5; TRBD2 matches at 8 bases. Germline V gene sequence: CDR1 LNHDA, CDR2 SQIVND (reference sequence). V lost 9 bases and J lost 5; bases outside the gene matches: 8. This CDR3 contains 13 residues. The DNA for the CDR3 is TGTGCCAGCGGAGCGGGAGTCAGTGAGACCCAGTACTTC. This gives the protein CASGAGVSETQYF.

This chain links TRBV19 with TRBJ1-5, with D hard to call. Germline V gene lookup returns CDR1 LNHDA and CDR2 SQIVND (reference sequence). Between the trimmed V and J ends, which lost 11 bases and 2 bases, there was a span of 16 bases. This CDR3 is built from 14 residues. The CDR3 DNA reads TGTGCCTTACCTGGGCGGTCTGGCAATCAGCCCCAGCATTTT. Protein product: CALPGRSGNQPQHF.

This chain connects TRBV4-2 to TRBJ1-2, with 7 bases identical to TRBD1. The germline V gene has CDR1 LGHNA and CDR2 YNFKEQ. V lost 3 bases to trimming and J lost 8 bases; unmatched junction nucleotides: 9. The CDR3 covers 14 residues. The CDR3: CASSHADRSGGYTF. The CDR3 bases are TGTGCCAGCAGCCATGCGGACAGGTCGGGGGGCTACACCTTC.